Sequencing of this T cell receptor (beta chain) was carried out in a study of CXCR3-negative and CXCR3-positive naive CD8 T cells. This CDR3 is 16 amino acids long. The germline gives CDR1 SEHNR, CDR2 FQNEAQ (reference sequence). Comment on this clonotype: Its matching antigen is unknown.

TRB cDNA libraries were made by UMI-labeled 5' RACE. TCRdb derives one entry per CDR3 protein from the 5' RACE reads, leaving out DNA. The sample's table shows about 46,000 distinct CDR3 sequences. General study points: Comparison of naive CXCR3-negative and CXCR3-positive cells revealed similar TRBV-TRBJ usage, while memory cells differed. Similar levels of surface CD5 were seen between naive subsets; TCR strength was inferred from TRB CDR3 properties.

The CD45RO-CCR7+CD27+CD95- phenotype denoted naive CD8+ T cells. The sample comprised naive CXCR3- CD8+ T cells from blood. As for subset: CD45RO-CCR7+CD27+CD95- naive CD8+ T cells lacking CXCR3 (TNR3-). The chain carries TRBV7-9 and TRBJ2-3; with no DNA, the TCRdb D assignment of TRBD1 cannot be verified. The sequence was obtained from a human donor in good health. Some clones in this sample may be carry-over from other donors' samples. The CDR3 protein is CASSNDGQLSTDTQYF.